The rows below give T cell receptor beta chains drawn from one sample of a study of identical twins. TCRdb re-derived calls from the 5' RACE reads in MiXCR, one entry per CDR3 protein. The sample lists 1.5 million to 2 million distinct CDR3 sequences; around 29% were seen once. Sequenced material: cord blood. The receptors stem from a newborn girl in good health. The CDR3 runs from the conserved cysteine through the conserved F or W. Fields, in order: V gene, D gene, J gene, clone size, CDR3 DNA, CDR3 protein. The D gene is left open where the match is weak. Only some rows state a clone size, as once, few, many or a class for expanded clones.

>TRBV25-1|.|TRBJ1-2|.
TGTGCCAGCAGTCAAGTTAAACAGGGCCGATATGGCTACACCTTC
CASSQVKQGRYGYTF
>TRBV20-1|TRBD2|TRBJ2-3|.
TGCAGTGCTATGGGACTAGGCCACACAGATACGCAGTATTTT
CSAMGLGHTDTQYF
>TRBV20-1|.|TRBJ2-3|.
TGCAGTGCTAGAGTTGCTGGCGGCATACTCACAGATACGCAGTATTTT
CSARVAGGILTDTQYF
>TRBV4-2|TRBD1|TRBJ2-7|.
TGTGCCAGCAGCCCTACGGCGGGGACAGGGTTATACTACGAGCAGTACTTC
CASSPTAGTGLYYEQYF
>TRBV2|.|TRBJ2-3|.
TGTGCCAGCACGCCGGGACTCCCGGATCGTACGCAGTATTTT
CASTPGLPDRTQYF
>TRBV24-1|TRBD2|TRBJ2-1|.
TGTGCCACCCCCTTTAGACTAGCTCGGCTCAATGAGCAGTTCTTC
CATPFRLARLNEQFF
>TRBV6-6|.|TRBJ2-5|.
TGTGCCAGCAGTTACGCCCGCCAGGACTCCGAGACCCAGTACTTC
CASSYARQDSETQYF
>TRBV5-1|TRBD1|TRBJ1-6|.
TGCGCCAGCAGCTTGGAGGCAGGGGGCACAACACCCCTCCACTTT
CASSLEAGGTTPLHF
>TRBV6-1|.|TRBJ2-1|.
TGTGCCGGCACCGGGACGGTCTACAATGAGCAGTTCTTC
CAGTGTVYNEQFF
>TRBV6-5|TRBD2|TRBJ2-7|once
TGTGCCAGCAGTTACGGTACTAGCGGCCACAATGAGCAGTACTTC
CASSYGTSGHNEQYF